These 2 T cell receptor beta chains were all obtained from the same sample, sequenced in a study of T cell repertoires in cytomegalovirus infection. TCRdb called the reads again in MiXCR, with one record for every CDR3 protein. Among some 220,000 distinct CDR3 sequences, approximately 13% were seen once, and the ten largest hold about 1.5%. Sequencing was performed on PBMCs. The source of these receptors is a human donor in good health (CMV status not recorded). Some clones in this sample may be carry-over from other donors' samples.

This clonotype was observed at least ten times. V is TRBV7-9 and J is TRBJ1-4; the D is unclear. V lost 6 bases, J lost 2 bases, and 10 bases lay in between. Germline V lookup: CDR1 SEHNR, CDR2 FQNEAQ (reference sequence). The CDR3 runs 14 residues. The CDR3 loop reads CASSKGETNEKLFF. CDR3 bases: TGTGCCAGCAGTAAGGGAGAGACTAATGAAAAACTGTTTTTT.

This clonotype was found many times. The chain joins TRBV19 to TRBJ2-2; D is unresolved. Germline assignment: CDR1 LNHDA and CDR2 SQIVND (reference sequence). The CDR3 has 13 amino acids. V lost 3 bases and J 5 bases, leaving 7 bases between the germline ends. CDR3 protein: CASSMMDTGELFF. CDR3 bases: TGTGCCAGTAGTATGATGGATACCGGGGAGCTGTTTTTT.